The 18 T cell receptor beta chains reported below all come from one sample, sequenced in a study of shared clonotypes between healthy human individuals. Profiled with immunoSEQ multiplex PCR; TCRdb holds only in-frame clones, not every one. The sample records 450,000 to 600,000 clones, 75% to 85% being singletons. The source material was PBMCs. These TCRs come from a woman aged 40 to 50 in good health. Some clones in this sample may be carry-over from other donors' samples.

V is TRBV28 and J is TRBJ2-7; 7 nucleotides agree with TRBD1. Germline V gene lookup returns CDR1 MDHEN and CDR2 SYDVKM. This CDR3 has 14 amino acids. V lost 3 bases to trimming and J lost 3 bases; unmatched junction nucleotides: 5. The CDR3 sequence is CASSFSGQNYEQYF. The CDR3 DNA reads TGTGCCAGCAGTTTTTCGGGACAGAACTACGAGCAGTACTTC. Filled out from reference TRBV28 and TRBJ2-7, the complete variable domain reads DVKVTQSSRYLVKRTGEKVFLECVQDMDHENMFWYRQDPGLGLRLIYFSYDVKMKEKGDIPEGYSVSREKKERFSLILESASTNQTSMYLCASSFSGQNYEQYFGPGTRLTVT.

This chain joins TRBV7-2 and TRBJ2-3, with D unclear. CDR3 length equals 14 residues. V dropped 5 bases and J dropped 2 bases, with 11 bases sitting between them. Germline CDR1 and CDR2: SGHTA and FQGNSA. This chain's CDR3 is CASSQSRLTDTQYF. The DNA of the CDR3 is TGTGCCAGCAGCCAATCAAGACTCACAGATACGCAGTATTTT. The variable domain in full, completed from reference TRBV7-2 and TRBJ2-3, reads GAGVSQSPSNKVTEKGKDVELRCDPISGHTALYWYRQSLGQGLEFLIYFQGNSAPDKSGLPSDRFSAERTGGSVSTLTIQRTQQEDSAVYLCASSQSRLTDTQYFGPGTRLTVL.

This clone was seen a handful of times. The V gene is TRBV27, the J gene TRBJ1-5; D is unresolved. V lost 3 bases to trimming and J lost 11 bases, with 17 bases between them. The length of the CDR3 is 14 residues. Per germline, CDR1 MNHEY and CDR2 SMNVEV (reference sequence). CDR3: CASSFYMGYRTQHF. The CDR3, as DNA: TGTGCCAGCAGTTTCTATATGGGCTATAGGACCCAGCATTTT.

Written as DNA, the CDR3 is TGTGCCAGCAGTTTATATTGGCAGGGTGGCAATCAGCCCCAGCATTTT. Protein sequence: CASSLYWQGGNQPQHF. This chain connects TRBV28 to TRBJ1-5, with D tentatively TRBD1 (5 bases). This CDR3 is built from 16 residues. With 1 base removed from V and 2 bases from J, the gap between germline ends came to 12 bases. Germline V gene sequence: CDR1 MDHEN, CDR2 SYDVKM.

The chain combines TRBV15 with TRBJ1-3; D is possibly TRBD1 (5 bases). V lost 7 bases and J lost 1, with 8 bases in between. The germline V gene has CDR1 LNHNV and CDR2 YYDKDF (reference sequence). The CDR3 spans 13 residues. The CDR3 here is CATTTGSGNTIYF. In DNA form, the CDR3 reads TGTGCCACCACTACAGGATCTGGAAACACCATATATTTT.

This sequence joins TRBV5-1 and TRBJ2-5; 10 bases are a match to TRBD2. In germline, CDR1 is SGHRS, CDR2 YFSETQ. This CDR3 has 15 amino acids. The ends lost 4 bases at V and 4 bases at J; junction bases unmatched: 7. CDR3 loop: CASSTGTSVTETQYF. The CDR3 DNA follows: TGCGCCAGCAGCACCGGGACTAGCGTAACAGAGACCCAGTACTTC.

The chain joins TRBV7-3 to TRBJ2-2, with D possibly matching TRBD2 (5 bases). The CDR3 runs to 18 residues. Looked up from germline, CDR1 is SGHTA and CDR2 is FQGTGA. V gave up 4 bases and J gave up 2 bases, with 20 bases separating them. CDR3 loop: CASSSRGFREPNTGELFF. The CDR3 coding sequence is TGTGCCAGCAGCTCCCGAGGGTTCCGCGAACCAAACACCGGGGAGCTGTTTTTT.

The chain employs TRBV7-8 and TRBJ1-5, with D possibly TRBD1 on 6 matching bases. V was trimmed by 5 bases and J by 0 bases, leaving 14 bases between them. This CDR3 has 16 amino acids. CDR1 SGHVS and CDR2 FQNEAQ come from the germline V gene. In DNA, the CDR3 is TGTGCCAGCAGCCTAGGGACACCTTATAGCAATCAGCCCCAGCATTTT. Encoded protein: CASSLGTPYSNQPQHF.

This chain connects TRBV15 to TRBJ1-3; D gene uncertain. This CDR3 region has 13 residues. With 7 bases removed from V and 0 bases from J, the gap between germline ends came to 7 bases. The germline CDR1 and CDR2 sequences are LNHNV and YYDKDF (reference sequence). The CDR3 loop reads CATTRDSGNTIYF. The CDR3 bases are TGTGCCACCACCCGGGACTCTGGAAACACCATATATTTT.

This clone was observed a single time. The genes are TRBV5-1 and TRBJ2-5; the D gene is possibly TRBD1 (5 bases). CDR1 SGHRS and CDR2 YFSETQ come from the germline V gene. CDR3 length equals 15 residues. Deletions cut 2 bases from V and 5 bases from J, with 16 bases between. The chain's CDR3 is CASSFGQLRTETQYF. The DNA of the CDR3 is TGCGCCAGCAGCTTTGGACAACTAAGGACGGAGACCCAGTACTTC.

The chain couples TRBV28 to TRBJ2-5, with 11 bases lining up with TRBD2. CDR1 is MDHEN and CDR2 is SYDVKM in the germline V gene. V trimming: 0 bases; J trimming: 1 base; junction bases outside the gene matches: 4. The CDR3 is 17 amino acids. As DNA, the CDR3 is TGTGCCAGCAGTTTATGGCCTGGGACTAGCGGCCAAGAGACCCAGTACTTC. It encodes CASSLWPGTSGQETQYF.

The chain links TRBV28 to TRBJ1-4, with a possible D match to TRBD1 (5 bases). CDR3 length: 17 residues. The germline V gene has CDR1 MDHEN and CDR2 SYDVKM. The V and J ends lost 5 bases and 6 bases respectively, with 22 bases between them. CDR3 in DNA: TGTGCCAGCAGTCACAGATACCGGCCTCCGGGGGATGAAAAACTGTTTTTT. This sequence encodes CASSHRYRPPGDEKLFF. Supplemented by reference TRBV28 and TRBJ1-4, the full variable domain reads DVKVTQSSRYLVKRTGEKVFLECVQDMDHENMFWYRQDPGLGLRLIYFSYDVKMKEKGDIPEGYSVSREKKERFSLILESASTNQTSMYLCASSHRYRPPGDEKLFFGSGTQLSVL.

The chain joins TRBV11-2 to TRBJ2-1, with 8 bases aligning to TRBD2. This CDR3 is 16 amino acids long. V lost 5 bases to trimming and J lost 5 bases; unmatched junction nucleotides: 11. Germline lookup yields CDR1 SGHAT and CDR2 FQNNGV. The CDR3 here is CASSPQREYWDNEQFF. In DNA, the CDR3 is TGTGCCAGCAGCCCCCAGCGGGAGTATTGGGACAATGAGCAGTTCTTC.

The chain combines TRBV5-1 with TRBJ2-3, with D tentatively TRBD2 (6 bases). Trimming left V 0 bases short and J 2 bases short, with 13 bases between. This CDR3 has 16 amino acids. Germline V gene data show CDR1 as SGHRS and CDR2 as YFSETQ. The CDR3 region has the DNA TGCGCCAGCAGCTTGGCGGCGGGAACCCCCACAGATACGCAGTATTTT. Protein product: CASSLAAGTPTDTQYF.

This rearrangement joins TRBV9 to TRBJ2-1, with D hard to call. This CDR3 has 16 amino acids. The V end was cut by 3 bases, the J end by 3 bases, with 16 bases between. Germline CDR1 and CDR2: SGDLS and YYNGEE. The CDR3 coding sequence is TGTGCCAGCAGCGCAGACTCGTCCATCGTCTACAATGAGCAGTTCTTC. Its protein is CASSADSSIVYNEQFF.

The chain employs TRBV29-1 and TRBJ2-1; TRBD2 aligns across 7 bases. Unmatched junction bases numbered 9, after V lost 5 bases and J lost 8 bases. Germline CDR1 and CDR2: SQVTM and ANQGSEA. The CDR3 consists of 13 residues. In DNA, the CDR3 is TGCAGCGTTTACCGCGGGAGTCAGGATGAGCAGTTCTTC. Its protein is CSVYRGSQDEQFF.

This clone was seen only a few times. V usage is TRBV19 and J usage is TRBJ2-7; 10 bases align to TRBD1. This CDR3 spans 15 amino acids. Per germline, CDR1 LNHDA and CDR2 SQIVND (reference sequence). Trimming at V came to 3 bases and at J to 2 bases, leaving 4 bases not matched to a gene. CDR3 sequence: CASSIIGTGAYEQYF. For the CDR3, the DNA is TGTGCCAGTAGTATCATCGGGACAGGGGCCTACGAGCAGTACTTC.

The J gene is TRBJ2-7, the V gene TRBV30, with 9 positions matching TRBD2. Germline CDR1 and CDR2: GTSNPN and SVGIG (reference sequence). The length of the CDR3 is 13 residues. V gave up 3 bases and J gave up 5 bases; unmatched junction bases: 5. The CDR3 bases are TGTGCCTGGAGCGCTAGCGGGACCCACGAGCAGTACTTC. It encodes CAWSASGTHEQYF.